Here is one T cell receptor beta chain with its context. The CDR3 sequence is 16 residues long. The V gene lost 1 base and the J gene lost 0 bases, with 12 bases spanning the gap. Germline CDR1 and CDR2: SGHDT and YYEEEE. Assay: immunoSEQ multiplex PCR; the TCRdb copy retains only in-frame clones and omits some. Counted here are about 69,000 clones, 92% occurring once; the ten biggest clones make up around 2%. This sample stems from a study of T cell changes during pregnancy in multiple sclerosis. The V gene is TRBV5-6, the J gene TRBJ2-3, with TRBD1 as a possible D gene (5 bases). The clonotype comes from a female donor in good health, enrolled as a control in a pregnancy study. This specimen was peripheral blood, taken in the third trimester of pregnancy. CDR3 loop: CASSLLRTQSTDTQYF. The CDR3 bases are TGTGCCAGCAGCTTGCTTCGGACACAGAGCACAGATACGCAGTATTTT.